This T cell receptor beta chain is drawn from a study of patients and donors after allogeneic stem cell transplantation. TCRdb reanalysed the RT-PCR reads using MiXCR and keeps one entry per CDR3 protein. The table shows around 200,000 distinct CDR3 sequences, with around 41% occurring only once. This clonotype was observed a few times. Trimming cost V 2 bases and J 2 bases, with 18 bases left between them. This CDR3 contains 17 residues. CDR1 and CDR2 (germline): MNHNY, SVGAGI (reference sequence). The chain links TRBV6-6 to TRBJ1-2; D gene uncertain. The sequence was obtained from a human donor who was either an allogeneic HSCT recipient or a stem cell or donor lymphocyte infusion donor (not recorded which). It is not recorded whose cells these are; they may come from a transplant donor. Source material: blood, either unsorted or a sorted T cell fraction (not recorded which). The CDR3 nucleotides are TGTGCCAGCAGTTACCCCCCATTCCTTCCCGAGAACTATGGCTACACCTTC. This codes for CASSYPPFLPENYGYTF.